This TCR beta chain is drawn from a study of a mutant IDH1 vaccine in newly diagnosed glioma. About the study: Most patients had radiochemotherapy with temozolomide before enrollment; others had one alone. Study results and caveats: Researchers report vaccine-induced immune responses in about 93% of patients. Changes in top peripheral clonotypes did not appear linked to pseudoprogression.

The time point: week 11, during vaccination. Each dose of the vaccine consisted of 300 ug of mutant IDH1 20-mer peptide, with topical imiquimod. Deletions cut 4 bases from V and 10 bases from J, with 11 bases between. This CDR3 region has 13 residues. The germline CDR1 and CDR2 sequences are MGHRA and YSYEKL. Measured with immunoSEQ multiplex PCR; TCRdb has only the in-frame clones, and not every one. This sample has some 52,000 clones; around nine tenths occur once, and the top ten carry 2% to 2.5%. Turning to this clone: Its antigen is unknown.

The sample here was PBMCs, taken from a glioma patient whose treatment included an IDH1 peptide vaccine. V is TRBV4-1 and J is TRBJ1-6; D remains unclear. The receptor comes from a man in his fifties or sixties with glioma. CDR3 loop: CASSLNTLSPLHF. The CDR3 coding sequence is TGCGCCAGCAGCCTGAACACGCTCTCACCCCTCCACTTT.